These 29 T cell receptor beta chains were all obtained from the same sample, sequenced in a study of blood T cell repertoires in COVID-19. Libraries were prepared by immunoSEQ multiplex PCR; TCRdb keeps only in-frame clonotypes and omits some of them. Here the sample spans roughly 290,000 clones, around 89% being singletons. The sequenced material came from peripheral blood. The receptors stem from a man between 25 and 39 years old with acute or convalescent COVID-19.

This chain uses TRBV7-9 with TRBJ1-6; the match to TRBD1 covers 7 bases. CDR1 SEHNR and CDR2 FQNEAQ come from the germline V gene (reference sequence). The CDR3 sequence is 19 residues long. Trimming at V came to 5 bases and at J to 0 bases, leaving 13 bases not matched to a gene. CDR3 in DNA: TGTGCCAGCAGCGATTCCGGGACAGTGAGCTTCTCCTATAATTCACCCCTCCACTTT. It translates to CASSDSGTVSFSYNSPLHF. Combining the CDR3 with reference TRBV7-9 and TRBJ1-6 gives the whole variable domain DTGVSQNPRHKITKRGQNVTFRCDPISEHNRLYWYRQTLGQGPEFLTYFQNEAQLEKSRLLSDRFSAERPKGSFSTLEIQRTEQGDSAMYLCASSDSGTVSFSYNSPLHFGNGTRLTVT.

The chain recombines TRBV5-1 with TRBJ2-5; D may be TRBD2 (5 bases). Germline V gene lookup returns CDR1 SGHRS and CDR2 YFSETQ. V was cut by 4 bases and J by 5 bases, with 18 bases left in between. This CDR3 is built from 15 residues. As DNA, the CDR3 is TGCGCCAGCAGCCCAAGGACGGGGTCGGGGGAGACCCAGTACTTC. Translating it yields CASSPRTGSGETQYF.

In DNA, the CDR3 is TGTGCCAGCAGCCCACCGGTGGGGGGTCACACTGAAGCTTTCTTT. Translating gives CASSPPVGGHTEAFF. The chain employs TRBV7-9 and TRBJ1-1, with D perhaps TRBD1 (5 bases). There are 15 residues in the CDR3. Germline V gene sequence: CDR1 SEHNR, CDR2 FQNEAQ (reference sequence). V was pared by 5 bases and J by 3 bases, with 16 bases between.

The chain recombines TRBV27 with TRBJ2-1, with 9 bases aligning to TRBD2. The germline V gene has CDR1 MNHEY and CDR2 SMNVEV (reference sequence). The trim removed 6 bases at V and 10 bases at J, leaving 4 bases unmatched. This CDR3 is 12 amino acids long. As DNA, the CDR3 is TGTGCCAGCAGCAAGCGGGGGGTAGAGCAGTTCTTC. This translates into CASSKRGVEQFF.

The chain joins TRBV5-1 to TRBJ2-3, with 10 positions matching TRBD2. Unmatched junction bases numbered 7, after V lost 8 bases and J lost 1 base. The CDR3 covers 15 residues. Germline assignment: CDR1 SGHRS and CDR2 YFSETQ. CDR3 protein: CASSDLAGGTDTQYF. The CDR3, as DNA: TGCGCCAGTAGTGACCTAGCGGGAGGCACAGATACGCAGTATTTT. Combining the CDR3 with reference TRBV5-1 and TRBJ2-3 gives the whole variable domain KAGVTQTPRYLIKTRGQQVTLSCSPISGHRSVSWYQQTPGQGLQFLFEYFSETQRNKGNFPGRFSGRQFSNSRSEMNVSTLELGDSALYLCASSDLAGGTDTQYFGPGTRLTVL.

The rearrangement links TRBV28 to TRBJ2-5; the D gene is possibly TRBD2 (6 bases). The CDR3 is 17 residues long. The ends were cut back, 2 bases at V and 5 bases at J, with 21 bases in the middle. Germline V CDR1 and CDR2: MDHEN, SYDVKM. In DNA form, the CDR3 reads TGTGCCAGCAGTTTAGTTCCCTGGACCGAAGGAGGGGAGACCCAGTACTTC. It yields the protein CASSLVPWTEGGETQYF.

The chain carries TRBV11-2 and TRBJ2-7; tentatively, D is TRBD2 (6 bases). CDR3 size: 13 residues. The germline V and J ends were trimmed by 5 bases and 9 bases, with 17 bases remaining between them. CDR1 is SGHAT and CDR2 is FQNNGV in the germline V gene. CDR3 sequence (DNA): TGTGCCAGCAGCAATAGCGGTCTGGGCGGGCAGTACTTC. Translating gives CASSNSGLGGQYF.

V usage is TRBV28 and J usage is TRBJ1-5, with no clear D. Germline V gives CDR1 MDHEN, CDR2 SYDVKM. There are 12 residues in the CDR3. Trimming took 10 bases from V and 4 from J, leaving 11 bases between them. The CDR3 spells CATGGLNQPQHF. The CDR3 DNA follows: TGTGCCACAGGAGGTTTAAATCAGCCCCAGCATTTT.

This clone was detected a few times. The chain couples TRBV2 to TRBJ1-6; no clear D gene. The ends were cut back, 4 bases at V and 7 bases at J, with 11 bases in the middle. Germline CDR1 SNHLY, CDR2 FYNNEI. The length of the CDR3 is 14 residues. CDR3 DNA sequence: TGTGCCAGCAGTGTAGAGGGCAGGAATTCACCCCTCCACTTT. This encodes CASSVEGRNSPLHF.

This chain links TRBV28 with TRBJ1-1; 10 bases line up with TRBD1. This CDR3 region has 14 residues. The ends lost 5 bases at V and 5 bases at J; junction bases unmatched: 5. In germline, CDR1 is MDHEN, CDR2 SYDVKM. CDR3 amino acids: CASSHDRGLTEAFF. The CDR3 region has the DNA TGTGCCAGCAGTCATGACAGGGGGCTTACTGAAGCTTTCTTT.

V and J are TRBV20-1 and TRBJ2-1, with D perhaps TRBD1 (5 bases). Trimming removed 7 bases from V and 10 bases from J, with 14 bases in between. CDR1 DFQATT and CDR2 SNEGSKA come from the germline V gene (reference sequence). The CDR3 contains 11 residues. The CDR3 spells CSVTGNWEQFF. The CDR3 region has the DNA TGCAGTGTTACAGGAAATTGGGAGCAGTTCTTC.

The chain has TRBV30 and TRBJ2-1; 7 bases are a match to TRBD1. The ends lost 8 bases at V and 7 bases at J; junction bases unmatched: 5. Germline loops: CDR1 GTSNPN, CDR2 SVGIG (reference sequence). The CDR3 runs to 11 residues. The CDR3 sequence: CAGNRGNEQFF. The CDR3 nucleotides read TGTGCCGGAAACAGGGGAAATGAGCAGTTCTTC. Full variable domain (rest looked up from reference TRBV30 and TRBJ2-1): SQTIHQWPATLVQPVGSPLSLECTVEGTSNPNLYWYRQAAGRGLQLLFYSVGIGQISSEVPQNLSASRPQDRQFILSSKKLLLSDSGFYLCAGNRGNEQFFGPGTRLTVL.

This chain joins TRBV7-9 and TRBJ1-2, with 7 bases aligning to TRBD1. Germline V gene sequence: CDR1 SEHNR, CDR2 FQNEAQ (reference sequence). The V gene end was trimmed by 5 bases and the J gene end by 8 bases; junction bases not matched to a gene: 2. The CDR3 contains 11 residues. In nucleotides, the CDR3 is TGTGCCAGCAGCAACAGGGGCGGCTACACCTTC. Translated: CASSNRGGYTF.

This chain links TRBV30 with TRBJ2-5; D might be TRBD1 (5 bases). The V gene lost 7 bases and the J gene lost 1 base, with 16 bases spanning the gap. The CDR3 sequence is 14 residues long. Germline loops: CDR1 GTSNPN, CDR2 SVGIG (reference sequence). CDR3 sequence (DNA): TGTGCCTCAGTCCTTTCACAGGTCCAAGAGACCCAGTACTTC. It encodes CASVLSQVQETQYF.

The DNA for the CDR3 is TGTGCCAGCAGCTTAAATCCTCGGGACTTTAATGAAAAACTGTTTTTT. Its translation is CASSLNPRDFNEKLFF. This chain joins TRBV11-2 and TRBJ1-4; D possibly corresponds to TRBD1 (5 bases). Germline values: CDR1 SGHAT, CDR2 FQNNGV. Trimming took 2 bases from V and 4 from J, leaving 14 bases between them. The CDR3 contains 16 residues. Variable domain in full (rest from reference TRBV11-2 and TRBJ1-4): EAGVAQSPRYKIIEKRQSVAFWCNPISGHATLYWYQQILGQGPKLLIQFQNNGVVDDSQLPKDRFSAERLKGVDSTLKIQPAKLEDSAVYLCASSLNPRDFNEKLFFGSGTQLSVL.

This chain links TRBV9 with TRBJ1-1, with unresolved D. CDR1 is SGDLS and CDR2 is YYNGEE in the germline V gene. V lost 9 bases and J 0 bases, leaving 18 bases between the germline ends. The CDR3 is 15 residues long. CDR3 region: CANERPLSMNTEAFF. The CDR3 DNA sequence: TGTGCCAACGAACGCCCCCTTAGCATGAACACTGAAGCTTTCTTT.

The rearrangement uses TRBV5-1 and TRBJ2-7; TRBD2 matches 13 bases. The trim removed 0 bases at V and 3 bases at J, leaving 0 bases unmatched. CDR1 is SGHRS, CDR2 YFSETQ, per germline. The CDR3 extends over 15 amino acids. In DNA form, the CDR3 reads TGCGCCAGCAGCTTGGGGACTAGCGGGAGCTACGAGCAGTACTTC. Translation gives CASSLGTSGSYEQYF.

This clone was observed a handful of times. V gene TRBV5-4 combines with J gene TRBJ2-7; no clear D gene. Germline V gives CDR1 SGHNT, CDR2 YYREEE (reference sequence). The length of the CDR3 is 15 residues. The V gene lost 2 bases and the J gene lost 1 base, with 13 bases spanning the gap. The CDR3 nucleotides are TGTGCCAGCAGCTTACGAAGAGAAATTTCCTACGAGCAGTACTTC. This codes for CASSLRREISYEQYF.

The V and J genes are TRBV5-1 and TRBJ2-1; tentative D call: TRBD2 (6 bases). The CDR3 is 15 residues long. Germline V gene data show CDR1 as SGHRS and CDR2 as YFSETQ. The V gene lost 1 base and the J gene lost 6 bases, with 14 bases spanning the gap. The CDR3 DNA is TGCGCCAGCAGCTTGAACGGGGGAACTTTCAATGAGCAGTTCTTC. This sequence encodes CASSLNGGTFNEQFF.

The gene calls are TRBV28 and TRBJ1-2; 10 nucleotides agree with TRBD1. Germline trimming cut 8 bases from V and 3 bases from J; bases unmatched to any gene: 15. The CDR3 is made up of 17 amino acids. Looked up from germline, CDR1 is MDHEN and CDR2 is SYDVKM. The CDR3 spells CASFTPGQGLIHYGYTF. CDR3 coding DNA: TGTGCCAGCTTTACCCCGGGACAGGGGCTAATTCACTATGGCTACACCTTC.

CDR3 sequence (DNA): TGTGCCAGCAGTTTAAAGGGACTAGCTCGAGAGACCCAGTACTTC. The encoded protein is CASSLKGLARETQYF. This sequence joins TRBV28 and TRBJ2-5, with TRBD2 matching 9 bases. This CDR3 contains 15 residues. From germline, CDR1 is MDHEN and CDR2 SYDVKM. V trimming: 2 bases; J trimming: 4 bases; junction bases outside the gene matches: 5. Full variable domain (remainder filled in from reference TRBV28 and TRBJ2-5): DVKVTQSSRYLVKRTGEKVFLECVQDMDHENMFWYRQDPGLGLRLIYFSYDVKMKEKGDIPEGYSVSREKKERFSLILESASTNQTSMYLCASSLKGLARETQYFGPGTRLLVL.

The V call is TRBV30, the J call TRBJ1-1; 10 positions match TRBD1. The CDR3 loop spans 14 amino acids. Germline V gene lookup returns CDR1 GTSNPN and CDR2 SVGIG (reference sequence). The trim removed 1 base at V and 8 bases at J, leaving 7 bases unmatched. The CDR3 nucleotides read TGTGCCTGGAGTGAAGGGACAGGGGCCGGGGAAGCTTTCTTT. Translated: CAWSEGTGAGEAFF.

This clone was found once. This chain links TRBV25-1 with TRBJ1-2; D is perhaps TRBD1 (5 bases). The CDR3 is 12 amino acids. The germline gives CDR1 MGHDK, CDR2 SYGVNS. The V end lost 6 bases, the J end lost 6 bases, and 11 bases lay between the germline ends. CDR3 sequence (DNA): TGTGCCAGCAGAGGGGATCCCAATGGCTACACCTTC. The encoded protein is CASRGDPNGYTF.

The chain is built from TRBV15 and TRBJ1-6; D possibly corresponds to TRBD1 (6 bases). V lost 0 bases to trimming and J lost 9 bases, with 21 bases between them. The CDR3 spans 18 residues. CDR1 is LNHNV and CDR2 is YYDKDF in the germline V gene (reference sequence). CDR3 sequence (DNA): TGTGCCACCAGCAGAGATATCGTCACAGGGTGGGCAAGTTCACCCCTCCACTTT. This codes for CATSRDIVTGWASSPLHF.

CDR3 region: CASSPTTVGHEQYF. CDR3 bases: TGTGCCAGCAGCCCCACGACAGTAGGGCATGAGCAGTACTTC. The chain joins TRBV7-8 to TRBJ2-7; a weak D match, TRBD1 (5 bases). CDR1 and CDR2 from the germline V gene are SGHVS and FQNEAQ. The length of the CDR3 is 14 residues. V gave up 5 bases and J gave up 7 bases, with 18 bases separating them. Combining the CDR3 with reference TRBV7-8 and TRBJ2-7 gives the whole variable domain GAGVSQSPRYKVAKRGQDVALRCDPISGHVSLFWYQQALGQGPEFLTYFQNEAQLDKSGLPSDRFFAERPEGSVSTLKIQRTQQEDSAVYLCASSPTTVGHEQYFGPGTRLTVT.

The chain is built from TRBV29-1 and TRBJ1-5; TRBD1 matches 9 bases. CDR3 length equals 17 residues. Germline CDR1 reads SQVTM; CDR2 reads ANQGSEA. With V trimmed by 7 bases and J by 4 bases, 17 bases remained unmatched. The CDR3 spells CSAGQGLSREKNQPQHF. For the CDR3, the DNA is TGCAGCGCGGGACAGGGTCTGTCCCGAGAGAAAAATCAGCCCCAGCATTTT.

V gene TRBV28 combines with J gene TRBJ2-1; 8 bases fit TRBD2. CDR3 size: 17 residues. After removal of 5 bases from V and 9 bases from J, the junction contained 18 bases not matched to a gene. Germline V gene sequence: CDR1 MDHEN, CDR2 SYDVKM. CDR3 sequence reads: CASSILNQRESLGEQFF. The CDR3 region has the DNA TGTGCCAGCAGTATTCTAAACCAGCGGGAGTCGCTGGGTGAGCAGTTCTTC.

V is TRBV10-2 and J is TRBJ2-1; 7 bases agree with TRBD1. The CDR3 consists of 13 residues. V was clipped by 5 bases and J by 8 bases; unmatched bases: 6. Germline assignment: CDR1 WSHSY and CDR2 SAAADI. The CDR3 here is CASSSGGRDEQFF. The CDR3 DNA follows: TGCGCCAGCAGTTCAGGGGGTAGGGATGAGCAGTTCTTC.

The CDR3 region is CASSYGQATNEKLFF. The CDR3 region has the DNA TGTGCCAGCAGTTACGGACAGGCAACTAATGAAAAACTGTTTTTT. The genes are TRBV6-5 and TRBJ1-4; 7 bases align to TRBD1. CDR3 length equals 15 residues. The V gene's germline CDR1 is MNHEY and CDR2 SVGAGI. Trimming removed 2 bases from V and 0 bases from J; junction bases left unmatched: 0.